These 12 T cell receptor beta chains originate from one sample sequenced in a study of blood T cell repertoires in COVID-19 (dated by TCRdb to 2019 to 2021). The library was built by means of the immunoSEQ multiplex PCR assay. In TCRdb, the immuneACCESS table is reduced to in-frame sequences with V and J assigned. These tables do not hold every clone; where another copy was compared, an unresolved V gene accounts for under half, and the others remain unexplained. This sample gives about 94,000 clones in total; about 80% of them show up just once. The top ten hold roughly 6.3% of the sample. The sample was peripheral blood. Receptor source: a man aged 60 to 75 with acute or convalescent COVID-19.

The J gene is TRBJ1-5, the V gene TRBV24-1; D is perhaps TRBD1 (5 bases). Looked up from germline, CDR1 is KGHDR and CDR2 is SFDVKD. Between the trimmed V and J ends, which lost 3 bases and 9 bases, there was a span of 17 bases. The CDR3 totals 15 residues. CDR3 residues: CATSDTRQSSRPQHF. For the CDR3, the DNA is TGTGCCACCAGTGATACCCGACAGTCCTCACGGCCCCAGCATTTT.

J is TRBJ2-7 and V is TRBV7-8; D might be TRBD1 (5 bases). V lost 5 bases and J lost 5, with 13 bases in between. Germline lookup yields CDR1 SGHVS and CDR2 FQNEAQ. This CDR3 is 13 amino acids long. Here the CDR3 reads CASSQRTLHEQYF. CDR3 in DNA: TGTGCCAGCAGCCAACGGACACTCCACGAGCAGTACTTC.

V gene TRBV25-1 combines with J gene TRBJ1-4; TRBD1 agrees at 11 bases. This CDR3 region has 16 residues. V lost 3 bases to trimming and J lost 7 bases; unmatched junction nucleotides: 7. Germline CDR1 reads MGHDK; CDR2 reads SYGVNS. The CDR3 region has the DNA TGTGCCAGCAGTGACACGGACAGGGGGCGGGGTGAAAAACTGTTTTTT. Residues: CASSDTDRGRGEKLFF. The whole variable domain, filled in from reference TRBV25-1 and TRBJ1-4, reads EADIYQTPRYLVIGTGKKITLECSQTMGHDKMYWYQQDPGMELHLIHYSYGVNSTEKGDLSSESTVSRIRTEHFPLTLESARPSHTSQYLCASSDTDRGRGEKLFFGSGTQLSVL.

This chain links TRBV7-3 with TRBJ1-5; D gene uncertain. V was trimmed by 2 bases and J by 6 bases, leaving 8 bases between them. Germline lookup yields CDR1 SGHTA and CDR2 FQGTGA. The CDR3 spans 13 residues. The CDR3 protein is CASSLEPGQPQHF. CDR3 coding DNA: TGTGCCAGCAGCTTAGAGCCGGGTCAGCCCCAGCATTTT.

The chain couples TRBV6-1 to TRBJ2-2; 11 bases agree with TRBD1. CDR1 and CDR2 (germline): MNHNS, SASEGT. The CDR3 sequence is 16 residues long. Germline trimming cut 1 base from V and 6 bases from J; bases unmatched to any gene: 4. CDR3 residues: CASSEVGQGVPGELFF. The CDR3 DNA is TGTGCCAGCAGTGAAGTGGGACAGGGGGTCCCCGGGGAGCTGTTTTTT.

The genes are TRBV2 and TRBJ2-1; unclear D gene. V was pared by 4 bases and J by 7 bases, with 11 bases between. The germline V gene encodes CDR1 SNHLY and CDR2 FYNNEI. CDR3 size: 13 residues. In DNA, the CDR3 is TGTGCCAGCAGTGTTTCGGGTGGGAATGAGCAGTTCTTC. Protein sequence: CASSVSGGNEQFF. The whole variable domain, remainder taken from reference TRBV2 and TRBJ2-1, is EPEVTQTPSHQVTQMGQEVILRCVPISNHLYFYWYRQILGQKVEFLVSFYNNEISEKSEIFDDQFSVERPDGSNFTLKIRSTKLEDSAMYFCASSVSGGNEQFFGPGTRLTVL.

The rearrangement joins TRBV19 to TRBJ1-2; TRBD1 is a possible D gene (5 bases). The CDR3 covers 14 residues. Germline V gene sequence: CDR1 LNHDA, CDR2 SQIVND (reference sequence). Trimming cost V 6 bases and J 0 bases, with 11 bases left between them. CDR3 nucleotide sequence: TGTGCCAGTAGAAGGGGCGCCCCTAACTATGGCTACACCTTC. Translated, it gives CASRRGAPNYGYTF.

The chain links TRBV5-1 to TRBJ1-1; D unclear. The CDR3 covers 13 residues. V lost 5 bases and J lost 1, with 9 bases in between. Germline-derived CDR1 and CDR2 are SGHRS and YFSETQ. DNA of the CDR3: TGCGCCAGCAGTGTCAACTCGAACACTGAAGCTTTCTTT. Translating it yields CASSVNSNTEAFF.

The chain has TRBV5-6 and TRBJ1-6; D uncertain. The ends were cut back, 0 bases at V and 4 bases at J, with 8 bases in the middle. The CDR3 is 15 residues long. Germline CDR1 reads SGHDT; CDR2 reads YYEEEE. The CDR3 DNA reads TGTGCCAGCAGCTTGGAGGGAGGTTATAATTCACCCCTCCACTTT. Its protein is CASSLEGGYNSPLHF.

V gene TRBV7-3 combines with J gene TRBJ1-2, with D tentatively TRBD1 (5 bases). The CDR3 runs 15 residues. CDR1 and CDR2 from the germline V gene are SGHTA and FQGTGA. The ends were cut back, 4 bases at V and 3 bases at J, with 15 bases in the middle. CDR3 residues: CASSSEGREYYGYTF. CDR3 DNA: TGTGCCAGCAGCTCGGAGGGGAGGGAGTACTATGGCTACACCTTC.

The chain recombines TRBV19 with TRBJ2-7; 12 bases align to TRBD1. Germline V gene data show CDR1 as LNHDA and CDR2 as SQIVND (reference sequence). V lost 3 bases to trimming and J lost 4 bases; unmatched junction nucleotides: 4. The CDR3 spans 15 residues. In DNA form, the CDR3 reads TGTGCCAGTAGTATCGGGACAGGGGGCAGGTACGAGCAGTACTTC. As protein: CASSIGTGGRYEQYF.

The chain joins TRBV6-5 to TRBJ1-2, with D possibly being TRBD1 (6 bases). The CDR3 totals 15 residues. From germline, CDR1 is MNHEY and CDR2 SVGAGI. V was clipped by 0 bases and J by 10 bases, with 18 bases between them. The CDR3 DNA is TGTGCCAGCAGTTACTCGAATATTGGGCAGGGGCCCTACACCTTC. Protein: CASSYSNIGQGPYTF.